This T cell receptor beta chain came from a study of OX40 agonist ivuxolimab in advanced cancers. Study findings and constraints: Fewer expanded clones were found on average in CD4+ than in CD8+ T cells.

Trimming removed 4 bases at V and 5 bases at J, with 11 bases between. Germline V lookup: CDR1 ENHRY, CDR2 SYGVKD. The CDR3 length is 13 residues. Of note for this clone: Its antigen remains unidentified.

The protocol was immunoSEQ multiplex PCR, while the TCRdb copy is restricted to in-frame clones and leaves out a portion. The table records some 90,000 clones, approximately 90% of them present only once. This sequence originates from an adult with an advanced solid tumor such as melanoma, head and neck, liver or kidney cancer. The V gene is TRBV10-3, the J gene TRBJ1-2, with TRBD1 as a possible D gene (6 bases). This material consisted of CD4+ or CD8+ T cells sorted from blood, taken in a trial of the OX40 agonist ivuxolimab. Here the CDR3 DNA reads TGTGCCATCAGTGCTAACAGGGAGTATGGCTACACCTTC. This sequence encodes CAISANREYGYTF.